This entry concerns a single T cell receptor beta chain. What it binds is unknown. This entry belongs to a study of graft-versus-host responses after intestinal transplantation. Repertoires were generated with immunoSEQ multiplex PCR, while TCRdb's copy carries only in-frame clones and drops some. Of 85,000 to 110,000 clones in the sample, 93% are singletons; the top ten hold more than 0.9%. CDR1 SQVTM and CDR2 ANQGSEA come from the germline V gene. The V end was cut by 4 bases, the J end by 1 base, with 16 bases between. CDR3 length: 15 amino acids. V is TRBV29-1 and J is TRBJ1-2, with D maybe TRBD1 (6 bases). The origin of this receptor is a human donor who received an intestinal transplant. The input for sequencing was unstimulated CD8+ T cells sorted from spleen or lymph node cells, taken before intestinal transplant. In DNA form, the CDR3 reads TGCAGCGTTGTTGACAGGATAAAAGATAACTATGGCTACACCTTC. Translating gives CSVVDRIKDNYGYTF.